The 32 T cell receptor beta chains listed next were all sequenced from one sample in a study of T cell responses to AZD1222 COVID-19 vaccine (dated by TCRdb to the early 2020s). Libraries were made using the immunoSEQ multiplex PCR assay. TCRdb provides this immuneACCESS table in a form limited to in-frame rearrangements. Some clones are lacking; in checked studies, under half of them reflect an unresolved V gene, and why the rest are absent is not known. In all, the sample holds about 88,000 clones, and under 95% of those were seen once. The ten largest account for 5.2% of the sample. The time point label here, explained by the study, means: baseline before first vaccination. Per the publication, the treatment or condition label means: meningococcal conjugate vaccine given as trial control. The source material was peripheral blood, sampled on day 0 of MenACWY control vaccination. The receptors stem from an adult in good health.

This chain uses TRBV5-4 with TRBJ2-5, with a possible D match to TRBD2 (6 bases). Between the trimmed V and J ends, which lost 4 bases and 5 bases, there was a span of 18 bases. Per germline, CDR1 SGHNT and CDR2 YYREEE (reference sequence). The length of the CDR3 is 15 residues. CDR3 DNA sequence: TGTGCCAGCAGCGCCCCCTTGTTGGGGGGTGAGACCCAGTACTTC. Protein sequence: CASSAPLLGGETQYF. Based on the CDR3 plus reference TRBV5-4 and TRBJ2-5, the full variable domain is ETGVTQSPTHLIKTRGQQVTLRCSSQSGHNTVSWYQQALGQGPQFIFQYYREEENGRGNFPPRFSGLQFPNYSSELNVNALELDDSALYLCASSAPLLGGETQYFGPGTRLLVL.

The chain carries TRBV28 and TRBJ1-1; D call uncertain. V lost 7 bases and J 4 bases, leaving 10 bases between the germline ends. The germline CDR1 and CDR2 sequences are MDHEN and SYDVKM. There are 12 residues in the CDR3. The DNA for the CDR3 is TGTGCCAGCAAGCCCGGGCTCACTGAAGCTTTCTTT. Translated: CASKPGLTEAFF.

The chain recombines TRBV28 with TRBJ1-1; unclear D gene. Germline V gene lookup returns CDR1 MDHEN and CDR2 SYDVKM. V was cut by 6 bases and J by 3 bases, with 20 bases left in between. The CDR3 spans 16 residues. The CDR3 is CASSEAIGLGYTEAFF. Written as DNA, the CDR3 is TGTGCCAGCAGCGAGGCGATAGGGTTGGGTTACACTGAAGCTTTCTTT. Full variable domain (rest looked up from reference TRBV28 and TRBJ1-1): DVKVTQSSRYLVKRTGEKVFLECVQDMDHENMFWYRQDPGLGLRLIYFSYDVKMKEKGDIPEGYSVSREKKERFSLILESASTNQTSMYLCASSEAIGLGYTEAFFGQGTRLTVV.

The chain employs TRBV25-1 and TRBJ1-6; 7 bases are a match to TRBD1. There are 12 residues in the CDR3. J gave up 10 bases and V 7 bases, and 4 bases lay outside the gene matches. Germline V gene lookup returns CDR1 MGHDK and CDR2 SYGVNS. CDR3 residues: CASNRGGSPLHF. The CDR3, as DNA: TGTGCCAGCAACAGGGGAGGCTCACCCCTCCACTTT.

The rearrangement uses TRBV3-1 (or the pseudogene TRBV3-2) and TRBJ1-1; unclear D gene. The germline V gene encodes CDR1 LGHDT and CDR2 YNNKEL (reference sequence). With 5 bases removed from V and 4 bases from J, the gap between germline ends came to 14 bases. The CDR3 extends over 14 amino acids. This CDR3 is CASSVWEGGTEAFF. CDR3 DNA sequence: TGTGCCAGCAGCGTTTGGGAGGGCGGCACTGAAGCTTTCTTT.

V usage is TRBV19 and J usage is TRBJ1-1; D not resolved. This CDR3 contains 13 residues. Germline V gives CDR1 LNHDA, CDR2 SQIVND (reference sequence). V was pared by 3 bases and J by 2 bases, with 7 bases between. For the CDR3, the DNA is TGTGCCAGTAGTATTAACCGAAACACTGAAGCTTTCTTT. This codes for CASSINRNTEAFF. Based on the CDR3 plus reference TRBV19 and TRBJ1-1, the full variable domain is DGGITQSPKYLFRKEGQNVTLSCEQNLNHDAMYWYRQDPGQGLRLIYYSQIVNDFQKGDIAEGYSVSREKKESFPLTVTSAQKNPTAFYLCASSINRNTEAFFGQGTRLTVV.

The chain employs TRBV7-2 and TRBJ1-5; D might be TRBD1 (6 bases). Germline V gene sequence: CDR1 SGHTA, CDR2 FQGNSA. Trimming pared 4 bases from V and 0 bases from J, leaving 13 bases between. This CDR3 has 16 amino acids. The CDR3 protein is CASSWGGGRSNQPQHF. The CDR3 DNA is TGTGCCAGCAGCTGGGGCGGGGGGCGTAGCAATCAGCCCCAGCATTTT.

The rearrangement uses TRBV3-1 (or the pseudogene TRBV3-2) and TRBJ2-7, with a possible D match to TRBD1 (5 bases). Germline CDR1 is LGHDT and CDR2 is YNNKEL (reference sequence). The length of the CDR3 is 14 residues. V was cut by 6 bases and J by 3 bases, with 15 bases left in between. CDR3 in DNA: TGTGCCAGCAGGGCTTCCAGAAGGGGCTACGAGCAGTACTTC. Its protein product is CASRASRRGYEQYF.

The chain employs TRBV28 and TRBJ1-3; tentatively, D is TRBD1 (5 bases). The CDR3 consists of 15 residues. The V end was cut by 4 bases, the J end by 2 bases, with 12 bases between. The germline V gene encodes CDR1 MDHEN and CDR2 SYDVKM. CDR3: CASSYRGAAGNTIYF. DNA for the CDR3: TGTGCCAGCAGTTACCGCGGGGCGGCTGGAAACACCATATATTTT.

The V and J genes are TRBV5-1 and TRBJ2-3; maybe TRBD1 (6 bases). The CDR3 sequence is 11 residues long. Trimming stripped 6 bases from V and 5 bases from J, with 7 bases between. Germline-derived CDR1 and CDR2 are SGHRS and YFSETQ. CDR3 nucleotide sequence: TGCGCCAGCAAGACAGGAGATACGCAGTATTTT. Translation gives CASKTGDTQYF.

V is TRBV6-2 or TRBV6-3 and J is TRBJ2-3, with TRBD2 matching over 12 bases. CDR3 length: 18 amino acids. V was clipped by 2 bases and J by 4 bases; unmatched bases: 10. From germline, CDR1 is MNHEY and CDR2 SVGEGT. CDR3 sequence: CASSYELAGGHFADTQYF. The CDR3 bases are TGTGCCAGCAGTTACGAGCTAGCGGGGGGGCATTTCGCAGATACGCAGTATTTT.

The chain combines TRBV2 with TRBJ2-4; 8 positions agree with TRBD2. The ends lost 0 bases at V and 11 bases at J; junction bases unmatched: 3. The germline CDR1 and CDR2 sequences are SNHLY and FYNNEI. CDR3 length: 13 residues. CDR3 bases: TGTGCCAGCAGTGAAGCAACGGGAGGGGTTCAGTACTTC. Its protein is CASSEATGGVQYF. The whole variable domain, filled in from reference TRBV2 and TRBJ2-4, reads EPEVTQTPSHQVTQMGQEVILRCVPISNHLYFYWYRQILGQKVEFLVSFYNNEISEKSEIFDDQFSVERPDGSNFTLKIRSTKLEDSAMYFCASSEATGGVQYFGAGTRLSVL.

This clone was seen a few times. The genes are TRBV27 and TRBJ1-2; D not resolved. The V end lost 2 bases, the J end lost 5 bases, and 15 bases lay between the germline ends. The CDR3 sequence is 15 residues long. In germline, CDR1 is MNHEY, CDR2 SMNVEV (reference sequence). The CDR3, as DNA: TGTGCCAGCAGTTTAGCATCCGGGCCGGGATATGGCTACACCTTC. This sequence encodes CASSLASGPGYGYTF.

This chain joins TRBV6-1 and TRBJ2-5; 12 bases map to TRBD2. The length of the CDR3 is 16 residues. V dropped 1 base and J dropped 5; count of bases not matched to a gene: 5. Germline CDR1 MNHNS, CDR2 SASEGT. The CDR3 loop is CASSEGPSGGAETQYF. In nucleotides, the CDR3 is TGTGCCAGCAGTGAAGGCCCTAGCGGGGGGGCCGAGACCCAGTACTTC.

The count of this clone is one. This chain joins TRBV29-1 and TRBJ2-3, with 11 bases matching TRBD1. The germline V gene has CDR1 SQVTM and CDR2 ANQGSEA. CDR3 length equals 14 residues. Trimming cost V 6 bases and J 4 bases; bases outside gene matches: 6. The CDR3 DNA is TGCAGCGTCCACTGGACAGGGGGCTCAGATACGCAGTATTTT. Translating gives CSVHWTGGSDTQYF.

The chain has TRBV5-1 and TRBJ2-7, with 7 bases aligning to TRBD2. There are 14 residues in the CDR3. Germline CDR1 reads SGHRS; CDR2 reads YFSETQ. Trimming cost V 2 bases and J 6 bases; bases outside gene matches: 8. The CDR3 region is CASSLAGSLSEQYF. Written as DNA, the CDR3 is TGCGCCAGCAGCTTAGCGGGATCTTTGAGCGAGCAGTACTTC.

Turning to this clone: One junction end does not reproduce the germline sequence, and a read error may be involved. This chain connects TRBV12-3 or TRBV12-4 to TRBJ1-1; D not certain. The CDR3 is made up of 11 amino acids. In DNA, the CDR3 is TGTGCCAGCAGTCTAGCCCCTGAAGCTTTCTTT. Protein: CASSLAPEAFF.

CDR3 sequence reads: CASSLGIRVNTEAFF. The CDR3 DNA follows: TGTGCCAGCAGCTTGGGCATCCGAGTGAACACTGAAGCTTTCTTT. This chain connects TRBV5-8 to TRBJ1-1; D is uncertain. This CDR3 contains 15 residues. The germline V gene encodes CDR1 SGHTS and CDR2 YDEGEE. Trimming removed 0 bases at V and 0 bases at J, with 9 bases between.

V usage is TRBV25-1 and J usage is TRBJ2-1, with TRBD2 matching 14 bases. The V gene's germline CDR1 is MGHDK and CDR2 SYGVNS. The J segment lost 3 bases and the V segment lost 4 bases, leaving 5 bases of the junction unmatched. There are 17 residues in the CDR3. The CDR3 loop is CASSGPGLAGDYNEQFF. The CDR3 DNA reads TGTGCCAGCAGTGGACCGGGACTAGCGGGAGACTACAATGAGCAGTTCTTC.

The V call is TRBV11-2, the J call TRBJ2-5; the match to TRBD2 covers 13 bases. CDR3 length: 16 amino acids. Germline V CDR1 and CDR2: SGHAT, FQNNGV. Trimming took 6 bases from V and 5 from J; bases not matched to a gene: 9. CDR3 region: CASRDTSGGAGETQYF. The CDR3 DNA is TGTGCCAGCAGAGACACTAGCGGGGGGGCCGGGGAGACCCAGTACTTC.

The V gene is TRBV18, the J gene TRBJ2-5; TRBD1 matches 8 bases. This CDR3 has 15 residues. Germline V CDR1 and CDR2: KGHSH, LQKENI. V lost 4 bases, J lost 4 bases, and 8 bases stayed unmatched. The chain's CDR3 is CASSRGTGGRETQYF. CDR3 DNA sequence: TGTGCCAGCTCACGCGGGACAGGAGGGCGAGAGACCCAGTACTTC.

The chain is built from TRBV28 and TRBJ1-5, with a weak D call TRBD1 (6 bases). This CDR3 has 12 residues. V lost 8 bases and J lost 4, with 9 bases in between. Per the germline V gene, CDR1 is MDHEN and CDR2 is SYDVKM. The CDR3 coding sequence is TGTGCCAGCGCCCAGGGGAATCAGCCCCAGCATTTT. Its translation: CASAQGNQPQHF.

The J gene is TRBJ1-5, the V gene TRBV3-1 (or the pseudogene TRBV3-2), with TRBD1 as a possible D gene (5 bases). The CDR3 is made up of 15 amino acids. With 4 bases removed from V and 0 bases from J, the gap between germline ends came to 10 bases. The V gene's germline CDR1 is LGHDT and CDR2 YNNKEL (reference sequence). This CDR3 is CASSPGAGSNQPQHF. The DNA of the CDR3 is TGTGCCAGCAGCCCCGGGGCGGGTAGCAATCAGCCCCAGCATTTT.

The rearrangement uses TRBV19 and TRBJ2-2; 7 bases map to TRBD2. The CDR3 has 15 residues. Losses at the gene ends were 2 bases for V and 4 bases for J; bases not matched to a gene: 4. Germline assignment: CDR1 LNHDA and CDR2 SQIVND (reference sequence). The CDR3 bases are TGTGCCAGTAGTATACCTAGCGGCCGCACCGGGGAGCTGTTTTTT. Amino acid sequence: CASSIPSGRTGELFF.

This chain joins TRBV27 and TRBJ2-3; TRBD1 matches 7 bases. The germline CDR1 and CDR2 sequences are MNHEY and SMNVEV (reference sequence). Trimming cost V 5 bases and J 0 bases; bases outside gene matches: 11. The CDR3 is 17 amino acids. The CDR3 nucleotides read TGTGCCAGCAGTCTAAACCACAGGGGACCGAGCACAGATACGCAGTATTTT. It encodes CASSLNHRGPSTDTQYF.

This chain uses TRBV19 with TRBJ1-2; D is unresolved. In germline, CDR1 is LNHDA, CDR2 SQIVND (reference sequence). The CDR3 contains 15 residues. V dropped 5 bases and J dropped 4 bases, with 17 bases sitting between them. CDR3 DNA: TGTGCCAGTAGTGAGCCCGGGCAGCGGGCCTATGGCTACACCTTC. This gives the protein CASSEPGQRAYGYTF.

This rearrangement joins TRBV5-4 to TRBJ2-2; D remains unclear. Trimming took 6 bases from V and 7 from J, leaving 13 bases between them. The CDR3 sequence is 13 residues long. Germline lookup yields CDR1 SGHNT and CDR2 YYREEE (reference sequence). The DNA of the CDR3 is TGTGCCAGCAACGAAATTAGAGGCGGGGAGCTGTTTTTT. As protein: CASNEIRGGELFF.

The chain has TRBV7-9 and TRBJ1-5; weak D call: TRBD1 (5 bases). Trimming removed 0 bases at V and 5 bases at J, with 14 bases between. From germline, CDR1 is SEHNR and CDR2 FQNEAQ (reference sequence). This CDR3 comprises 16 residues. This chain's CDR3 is CASSLAIAGRHQPQHF. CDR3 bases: TGTGCCAGCAGCTTAGCGATAGCAGGGAGGCATCAGCCCCAGCATTTT.

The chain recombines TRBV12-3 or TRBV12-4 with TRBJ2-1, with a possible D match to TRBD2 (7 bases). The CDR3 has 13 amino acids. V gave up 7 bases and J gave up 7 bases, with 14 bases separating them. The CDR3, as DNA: TGTGCCAGCAACCGAGGGGGAGGGAATGAGCAGTTCTTC. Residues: CASNRGGGNEQFF.

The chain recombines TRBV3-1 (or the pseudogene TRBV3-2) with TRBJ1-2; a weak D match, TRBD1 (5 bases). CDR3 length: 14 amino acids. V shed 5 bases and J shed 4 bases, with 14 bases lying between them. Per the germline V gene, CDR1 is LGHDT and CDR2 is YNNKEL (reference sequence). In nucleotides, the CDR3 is TGTGCCAGCAGCACCGAGACAGAGGTCTATGGCTACACCTTC. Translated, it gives CASSTETEVYGYTF.

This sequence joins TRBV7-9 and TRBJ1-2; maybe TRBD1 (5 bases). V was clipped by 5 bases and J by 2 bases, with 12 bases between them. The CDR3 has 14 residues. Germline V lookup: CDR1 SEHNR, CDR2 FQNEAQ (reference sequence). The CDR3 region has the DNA TGTGCCAGCAGCCAAAGGGCAGGGAACTATGGCTACACCTTC. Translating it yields CASSQRAGNYGYTF.

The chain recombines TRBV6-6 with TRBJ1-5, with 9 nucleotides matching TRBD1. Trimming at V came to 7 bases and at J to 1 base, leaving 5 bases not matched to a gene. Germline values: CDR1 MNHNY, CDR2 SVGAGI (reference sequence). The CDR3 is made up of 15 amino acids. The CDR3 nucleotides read TGTGCCAGCACCCGGGGACAGGGCAGCAATCAGCCCCAGCATTTT. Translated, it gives CASTRGQGSNQPQHF.